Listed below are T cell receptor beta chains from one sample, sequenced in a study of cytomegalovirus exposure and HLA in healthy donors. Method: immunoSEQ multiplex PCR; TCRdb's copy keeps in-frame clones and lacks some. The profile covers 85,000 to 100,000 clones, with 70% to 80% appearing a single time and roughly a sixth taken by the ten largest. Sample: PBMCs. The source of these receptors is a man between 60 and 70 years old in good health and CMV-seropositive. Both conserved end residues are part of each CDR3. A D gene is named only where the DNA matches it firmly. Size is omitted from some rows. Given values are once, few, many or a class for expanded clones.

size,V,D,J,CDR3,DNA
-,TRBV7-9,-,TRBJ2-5,CASSLVPSQETQYF,TGTGCCAGCAGCTTAGTGCCCAGCCAAGAGACCCAGTACTTC
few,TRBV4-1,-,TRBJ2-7,CASSQGPQGYEQYF,TGCGCCAGCAGCCAAGGGCCCCAGGGGTACGAGCAGTACTTC
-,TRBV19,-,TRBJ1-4,CASFDDLTKEKLFF,TGTGCCAGTTTCGATGACTTGACCAAGGAAAAACTGTTTTTT
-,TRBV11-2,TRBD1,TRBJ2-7,CASSLRQGAVTYEQYF,TGTGCCAGCAGCTTACGACAGGGGGCAGTCACCTACGAGCAGTACTTC
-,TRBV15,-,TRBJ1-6,CATSRGGGRGRRRLPYNSPLHF,TGTGCCACCAGCAGGGGTGGGGGCAGGGGTCGGCGAAGGCTCCCCTATAATTCACCCCTCCACTTT
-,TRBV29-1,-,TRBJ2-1,CSVRQVAMNEFF,TGCAGCGTTAGACAGGTGGCAATGAATGAGTTCTTC
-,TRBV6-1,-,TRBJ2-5,CASSEFGETQYF,TGTGCCAGCAGTGAATTCGGGGAGACCCAGTACTTC
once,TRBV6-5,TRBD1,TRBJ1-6,CASSPTGPWNSPLHF,TGTGCCAGCAGCCCGACAGGGCCTTGGAATTCACCCCTCCACTTT
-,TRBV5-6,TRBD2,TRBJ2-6,CASSFPAGAKGGANVLTF,TGTGCCAGCAGCTTCCCAGCGGGGGCGAAAGGTGGGGCCAACGTCCTGACTTTC
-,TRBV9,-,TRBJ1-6,CASSEDSYNSPLHF,TGTGCCAGCAGCGAAGACAGCTATAATTCACCCCTCCACTTT